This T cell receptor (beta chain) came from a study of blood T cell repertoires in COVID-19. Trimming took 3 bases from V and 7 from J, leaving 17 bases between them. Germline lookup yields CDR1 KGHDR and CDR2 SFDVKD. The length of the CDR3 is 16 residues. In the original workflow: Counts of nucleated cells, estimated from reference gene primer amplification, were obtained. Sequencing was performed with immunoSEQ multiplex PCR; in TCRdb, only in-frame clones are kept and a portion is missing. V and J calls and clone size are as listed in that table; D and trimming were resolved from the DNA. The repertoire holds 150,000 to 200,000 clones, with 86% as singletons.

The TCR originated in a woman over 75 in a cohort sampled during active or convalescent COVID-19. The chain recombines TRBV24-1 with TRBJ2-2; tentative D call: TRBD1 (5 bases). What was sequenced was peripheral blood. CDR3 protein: CATSDPRQGMVGELFF. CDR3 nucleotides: TGTGCCACCAGTGATCCTCGGCAGGGTATGGTCGGGGAGCTGTTTTTT.